This T cell receptor (beta chain) was profiled in a study of early T cells in non-severe SARS-CoV-2 infection. Unique molecular identifiers were added to individual cDNA molecules. From the 5' RACE reads, TCRdb called clonotypes with MiXCR, one entry per CDR3 protein. The table shows under 75,000 distinct CDR3 sequences, with roughly an eighth occurring only once. This clonotype was counted between two and nine times. The clonotype was recovered from an adult who was a healthcare worker with PCR-confirmed SARS-CoV-2 infection or an uninfected control (not recorded which). The sample consisted of whole blood.

CDR3 DNA sequence: TGTGCCATCAGTGAATCAGAGACCCAGTACTTC. The encoded protein is CAISESETQYF. The rearrangement links TRBV10-3 to TRBJ2-5; no definite D call. This CDR3 has 11 residues. From germline, CDR1 is ENHRY and CDR2 SYGVKD. Trimming stripped 3 bases from V and 4 bases from J, with 3 bases between.